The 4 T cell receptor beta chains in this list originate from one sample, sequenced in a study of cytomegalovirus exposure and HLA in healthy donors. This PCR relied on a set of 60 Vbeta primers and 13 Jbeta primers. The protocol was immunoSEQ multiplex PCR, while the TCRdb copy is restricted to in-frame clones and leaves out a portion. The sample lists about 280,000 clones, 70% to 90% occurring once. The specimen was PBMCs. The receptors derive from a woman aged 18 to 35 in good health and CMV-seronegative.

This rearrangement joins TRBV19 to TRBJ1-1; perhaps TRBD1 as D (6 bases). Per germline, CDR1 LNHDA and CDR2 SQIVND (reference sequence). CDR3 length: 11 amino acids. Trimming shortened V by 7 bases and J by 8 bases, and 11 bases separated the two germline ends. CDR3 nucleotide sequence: TGTGCCAGTATATCCCAGGGGGAAGCTTTCTTT. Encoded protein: CASISQGEAFF.

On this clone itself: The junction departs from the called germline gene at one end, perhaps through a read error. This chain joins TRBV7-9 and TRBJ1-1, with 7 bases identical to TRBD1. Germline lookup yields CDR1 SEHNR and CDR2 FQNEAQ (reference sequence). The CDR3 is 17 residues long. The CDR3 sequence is CSSSLDIVVGTVEKAFF. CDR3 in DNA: TGTTCCAGCAGCTTAGACATCGTCGTAGGGACAGTTGAGAAAGCTTTCTTT.

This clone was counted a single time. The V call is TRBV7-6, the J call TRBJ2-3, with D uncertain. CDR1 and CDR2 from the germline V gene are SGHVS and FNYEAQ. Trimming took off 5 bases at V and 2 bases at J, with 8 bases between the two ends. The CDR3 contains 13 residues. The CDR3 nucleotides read TGTGCCAGCAGCCTTCTATTCACAGATACGCAGTATTTT. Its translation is CASSLLFTDTQYF.

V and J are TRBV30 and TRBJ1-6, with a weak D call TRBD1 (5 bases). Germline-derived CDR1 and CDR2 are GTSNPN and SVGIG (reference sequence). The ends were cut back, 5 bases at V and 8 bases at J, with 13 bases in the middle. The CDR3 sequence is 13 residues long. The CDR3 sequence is CAWVQVVDSPLHF. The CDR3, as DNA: TGTGCCTGGGTACAGGTCGTAGATTCACCCCTCCACTTT.